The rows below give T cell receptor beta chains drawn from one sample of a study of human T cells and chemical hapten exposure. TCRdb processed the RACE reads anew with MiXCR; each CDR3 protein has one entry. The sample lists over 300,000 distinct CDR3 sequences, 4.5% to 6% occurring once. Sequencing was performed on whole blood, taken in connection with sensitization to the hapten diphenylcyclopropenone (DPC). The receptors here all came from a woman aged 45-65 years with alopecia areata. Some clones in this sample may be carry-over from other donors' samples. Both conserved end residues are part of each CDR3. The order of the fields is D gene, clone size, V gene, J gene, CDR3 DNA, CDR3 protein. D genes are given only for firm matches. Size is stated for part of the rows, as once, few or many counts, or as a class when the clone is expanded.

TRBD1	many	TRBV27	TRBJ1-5	TGTGCCAGCAGTCCCAAGACAGGGTCTCCGGATCAGCCCCAGCATTTT	CASSPKTGSPDQPQHF
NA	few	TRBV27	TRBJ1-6	TGTGCCAGCAGTTCACGGACGAGGGGGGCCGGTTCACCCCTCCACTTT	CASSSRTRGAGSPLHF
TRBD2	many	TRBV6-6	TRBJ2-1	TGTGCCAGCAGCACCCCTCGCGGGAGCAACAATGAGCAGTTCTTC	CASSTPRGSNNEQFF
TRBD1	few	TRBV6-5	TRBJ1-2	TGTGCCAGCAGTCAGGGGGGAAGTGGCTACACCTTC	CASSQGGSGYTF
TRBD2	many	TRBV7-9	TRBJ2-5	TGTGCCAGCAGTTCGGGAGGTGTAGAGACCCAGTACTTC	CASSSGGVETQYF
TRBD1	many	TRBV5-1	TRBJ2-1	TGCGCCAGCAGCTCCCATACAGGGGCCGGTGAGCAGTTCTTC	CASSSHTGAGEQFF
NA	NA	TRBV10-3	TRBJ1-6	TGTGCCATCAGTGAGTCAACAGCACCCCTCCACTTT	CAISESTAPLHF
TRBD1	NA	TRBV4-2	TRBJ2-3	TGTGCCAGCAGCCAAGTTGCGGCAGGGGGCGCAGATACGCAGTATTTT	CASSQVAAGGADTQYF
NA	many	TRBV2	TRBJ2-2	TGTGCCAGCGGCAGGGCGAGGGACACCGGGGAGCTGTTTTTT	CASGRARDTGELFF
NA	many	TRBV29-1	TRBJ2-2	TGCAGCCCGAAGGAAACAGGGTCGACGAACACCGGGGAGCTGTTTTTT	CSPKETGSTNTGELFF
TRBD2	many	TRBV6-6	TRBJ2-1	TGTGCCAGCAGTGCTACTAGCGGGGGGTTCAATGAGCAGTTCTTC	CASSATSGGFNEQFF
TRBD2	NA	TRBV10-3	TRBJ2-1	TGTGCCATCAGTGGTAACCAGCGGGAGTTGTTCTTC	CAISGNQRELFF
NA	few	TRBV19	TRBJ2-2	TGTGCCAGTAGTATTTGGGTTGGGCCCTGGGGAAGGGCGAAGACCGGGGAGCTGTTTTTT	CASSIWVGPWGRAKTGELFF
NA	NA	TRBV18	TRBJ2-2	TGTGCCAGCTCACCAGTCGGGCACGCCTCCGCGAACACCGGGGAGCTGTTTTTT	CASSPVGHASANTGELFF
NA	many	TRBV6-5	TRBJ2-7	TGTGCCAGCAGTTCTCTGGCTGATACCTACGAGCAGTACTTC	CASSSLADTYEQYF
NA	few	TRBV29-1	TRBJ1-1	TGCAGCGTTGATTTGGGGGGGAGGGCTTTCTTT	CSVDLGGRAFF
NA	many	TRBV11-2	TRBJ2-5	TGTGCCAGCAGCTCGGCAGGGGACAAGACCCAGTACTTC	CASSSAGDKTQYF
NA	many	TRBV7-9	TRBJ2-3	TGTGCCAGCAGCTTAGAATTGGGCACAGATACGCAGTATTTT	CASSLELGTDTQYF
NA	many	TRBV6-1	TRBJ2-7	TGTGCCAGCAGTGAAGAGACTGAGGGGTTATACGAGCAGTACTTC	CASSEETEGLYEQYF
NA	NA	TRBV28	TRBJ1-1	TGTTCCAGCAGCTTACAGGGGAACACTGAAGCTTTCTTT	CSSSLQGNTEAFF
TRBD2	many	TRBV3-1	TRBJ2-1	TGTGCCAGCAGCCAATTCAGCGGGAGGTATGAGCAGTTCTTC	CASSQFSGRYEQFF
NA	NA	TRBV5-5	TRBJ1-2	TGTGCCAGCAGCTTAGGTCAGACCTTTAACTATGGCTACACCTTC	CASSLGQTFNYGYTF
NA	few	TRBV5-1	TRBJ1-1	TGCGCCAGCAGCTTGGGACTGGTTGGAAACACTGAAGCTTTCTTT	CASSLGLVGNTEAFF
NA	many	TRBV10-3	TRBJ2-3	TGTGCCCGCCGACGGCGTAGCACAGATACGCAGTATTTT	CARRRRSTDTQYF
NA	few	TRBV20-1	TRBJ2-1	TGCAGTGCTAGAGATGGCCGGGTCGTGTGGAATGAGCAGTTCTTC	CSARDGRVVWNEQFF
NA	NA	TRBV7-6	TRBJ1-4	TGTGCCAGCAGCTTAGAGCCGGGGGCGGTTGAAAAACTGTTTTTT	CASSLEPGAVEKLFF
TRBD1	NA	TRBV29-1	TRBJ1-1	TGCAGCACTTACGACGGACAGGCCAACACTGAAGCTTTCTTT	CSTYDGQANTEAFF
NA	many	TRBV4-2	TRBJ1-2	TGTGCCAGCAGCCTCGAGGTACAGGACCATAACTATGGCTACACCTTC	CASSLEVQDHNYGYTF
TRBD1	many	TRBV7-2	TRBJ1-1	TGTGCCAGCAGCTTAATCACAGGGGTGACCACTGAAGCTTTCTTT	CASSLITGVTTEAFF